This T cell receptor beta chain emerged from a study of CD8+ T cells in alopecia areata. Study-wide findings and caveats: Mice showed TCR sharing more clearly than patients did, possibly owing to HLA. Clonality was higher in lesional than normal scalp, especially in alopecia totalis/universalis.

About this clone: Its antigen is not identified.

After isolation, RNA underwent reverse transcription to generate cDNA as the sequencing template. Measured with immunoSEQ multiplex PCR; TCRdb has only the in-frame clones, and not every one. The table lists about 120,000 clones, more than 30% of them singletons, with over 3% in the top ten. Alopecia areata patients had lesional scalp punch biopsies and peripheral blood taken from them. Researchers picked out CD4+ and CD8+ T cells from PBMCs by sorting. The source material was CD4+ T cells sorted from blood. The source is a human donor with alopecia areata.

CDR3 in amino acids: CAFTGASGANVLTF. The CDR3 bases are TGTGCCTTCACAGGGGCCTCTGGGGCCAACGTCCTGACTTTC. The V call is TRBV30, the J call TRBJ2-6; 7 bases fit TRBD1. The trim removed 7 bases at V and 0 bases at J, leaving 3 bases unmatched. The CDR3 is made up of 14 amino acids. Germline V gives CDR1 GTSNPN, CDR2 SVGIG (reference sequence).